This T cell receptor beta chain was observed in a study of regulatory T cells in long-lasting Graves disease. Time point given: newly diagnosed GD, antithyroid drugs for less than 3 months. Preparation of the TCR library used RNA extracted from PBMCs. Researchers made TCR beta libraries by using iRepertoire HTBI primers and running Arm-PCR on CDR3 regions. TCRdb re-called the multiplex PCR reads with MiXCR, one entry per CDR3 protein. This table holds 350,000 to 550,000 distinct CDR3 sequences, more than 13% found once. The CDR3 consists of 15 residues. The germline CDR1 and CDR2 sequences are MRHNA and SNTAGT. This sample also appeared in a second study, on T cells in Graves' hyperthyroidism and ophthalmopathy.

The rearrangement links TRBV6-4 to TRBJ2-5, with D perhaps given as TRBD1 or TRBD2 (5 bases each). The J call may be incorrect, as the DNA end agrees better with TRBJ2-1. Source: peripheral blood mononuclear cells (PBMCs), taken at new diagnosis, from a patient treated with antithyroid drugs. The receptor comes from a woman in her 30s with Graves disease. The CDR3 DNA is TGTGCCAGCAGTGACTATGGGGGAGCAAACAATGAGCAGTTCTTC. It is translated as CASSDYGGANNEQFF.